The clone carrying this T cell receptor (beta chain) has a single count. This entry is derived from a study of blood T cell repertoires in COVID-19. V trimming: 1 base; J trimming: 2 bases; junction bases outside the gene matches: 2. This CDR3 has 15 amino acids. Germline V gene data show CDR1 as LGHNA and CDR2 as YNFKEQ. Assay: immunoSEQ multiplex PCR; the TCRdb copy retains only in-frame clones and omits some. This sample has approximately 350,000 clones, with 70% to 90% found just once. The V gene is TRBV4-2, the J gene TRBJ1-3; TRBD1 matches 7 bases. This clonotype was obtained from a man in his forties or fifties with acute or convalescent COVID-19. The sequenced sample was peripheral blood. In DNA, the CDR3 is TGTGCCAGCAGCCAAGTCACAGGGGCTGGAAACACCATATATTTT. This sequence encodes CASSQVTGAGNTIYF.